The 13 T cell receptor beta chains in this list originate from one sample, sequenced in a study of blood T cell repertoires in COVID-19. Repertoires were generated with immunoSEQ multiplex PCR, while TCRdb's copy carries only in-frame clones and drops some. The table lists over 100,000 clones, roughly four fifths of them singletons. Sequencing used peripheral blood. The receptors were sampled from a man in his 60s with acute or convalescent COVID-19.

This clone was seen just once. One end of the junction fails to match germline, which may point to a read error. The CDR3 spells CASSLAGGWETQYF. In DNA, the CDR3 is TGTGCCAGCAGCCTAGCGGGAGGGTGGGAGACCCAGTACTTC. The rearrangement links TRBV7-2 to TRBJ2-5; 12 positions agree with TRBD2. The length of the CDR3 is 14 residues. From germline, CDR1 is SGHTA and CDR2 FQGNSA.

This chain uses TRBV6-6 with TRBJ2-7, with TRBD1 matching 7 bases. Unmatched junction bases numbered 3, after V lost 6 bases and J lost 1 base. Germline values: CDR1 MNHNY, CDR2 SVGAGI (reference sequence). The CDR3 is 13 residues long. CDR3 residues: CASRRDSSYEQYF. In DNA, the CDR3 is TGTGCCAGCAGAAGGGACAGTTCCTACGAGCAGTACTTC.

The V and J genes are TRBV3-1 (or the pseudogene TRBV3-2) and TRBJ2-3; D gene unclear. V lost 2 bases and J 3 bases, leaving 3 bases between the germline ends. Germline loops: CDR1 LGHDT, CDR2 YNNKEL (reference sequence). The CDR3 is 12 amino acids. The CDR3 spells CASSQRTDTQYF. CDR3 nucleotides: TGTGCCAGCAGCCAACGGACAGATACGCAGTATTTT.

The chain couples TRBV20-1 to TRBJ2-1; TRBD1 agrees at 9 bases. Germline V gene sequence: CDR1 DFQATT, CDR2 SNEGSKA (reference sequence). The CDR3 is 15 amino acids. Trimming took 3 bases from V and 8 from J; bases not matched to a gene: 11. This chain's CDR3 is CSASNLGQGAYEQFF. CDR3 coding DNA: TGCAGTGCTAGTAATCTGGGACAGGGTGCATATGAGCAGTTCTTC.

The chain couples TRBV28 to TRBJ1-1, with D possibly TRBD1 on 5 matching bases. V lost 1 base and J lost 4, with 7 bases in between. The germline CDR1 and CDR2 sequences are MDHEN and SYDVKM. The CDR3 length is 13 residues. Written as DNA, the CDR3 is TGTGCCAGCAGTTTATTAGGGGTCACTGAAGCTTTCTTT. Residues: CASSLLGVTEAFF. Filled out from reference TRBV28 and TRBJ1-1, the complete variable domain reads DVKVTQSSRYLVKRTGEKVFLECVQDMDHENMFWYRQDPGLGLRLIYFSYDVKMKEKGDIPEGYSVSREKKERFSLILESASTNQTSMYLCASSLLGVTEAFFGQGTRLTVV.

The chain's CDR3 is CASSRTSGIDNEQFF. CDR3 DNA: TGTGCCAGCAGCCGTACTAGCGGGATCGACAATGAGCAGTTCTTC. V usage is TRBV7-2 and J usage is TRBJ2-1; 10 nucleotides match TRBD2. Germline assignment: CDR1 SGHTA and CDR2 FQGNSA. The V and J ends lost 5 bases and 5 bases, in that order; junction bases with no gene match: 6. CDR3 size: 15 residues.

A remark on this clone: Other DNA sequences in this sample translate to the same CDR3. The CDR3 DNA follows: TGTGCCAGCAGCTTGCGGGGGGGATCCTACGAGCAGTACTTC. Translated, it gives CASSLRGGSYEQYF. The rearrangement joins TRBV11-3 to TRBJ2-7; 9 bases map to TRBD2. V shed 3 bases and J 1 base; nucleotides not matched to a gene: 1. The V gene's germline CDR1 is SGHNT and CDR2 YENEEA. This CDR3 contains 14 residues.

V and J are TRBV28 and TRBJ1-2; 8 bases map to TRBD1. Trimming removed 4 bases from V and 7 bases from J; junction bases left unmatched: 11. Per germline, CDR1 MDHEN and CDR2 SYDVKM. The CDR3 sequence is 15 residues long. The chain's CDR3 is CASSSQGALRSGYTF. CDR3 coding DNA: TGTGCCAGCAGTTCGCAGGGGGCATTAAGAAGTGGCTACACCTTC.

The table lists this clone with a count of one. The chain employs TRBV14 and TRBJ2-1; possibly TRBD1 for D (6 bases). The CDR3 is 16 residues long. Germline loops: CDR1 SGHDN, CDR2 FVKESK. V was cut by 5 bases and J by 2 bases, with 16 bases left in between. CDR3: CASSASRDTTYNEQFF. CDR3 coding DNA: TGTGCCAGCAGCGCATCCAGGGACACCACCTACAATGAGCAGTTCTTC.

The chain uses TRBV29-1 and TRBJ1-4, with TRBD1 matching 10 bases. The CDR3 totals 14 residues. J lost 8 bases, V lost 7 bases, and 10 bases had no gene match. Germline V lookup: CDR1 SQVTM, CDR2 ANQGSEA. CDR3 DNA sequence: TGCAGCGCCCAGAAGACAGGGGGCACCGAAAAACTGTTTTTT. This codes for CSAQKTGGTEKLFF.

This chain uses TRBV29-1 with TRBJ1-1, with D unclear. The CDR3 is 11 amino acids. The ends were cut back, 5 bases at V and 4 bases at J, with 8 bases in the middle. The germline gives CDR1 SQVTM, CDR2 ANQGSEA. CDR3 in DNA: TGCAGCGTTTTCTCGGGCACTGAAGCTTTCTTT. This encodes CSVFSGTEAFF.

The chain's CDR3 is CASSLWGGVDTQYF. DNA for the CDR3: TGTGCCAGCAGTTTATGGGGAGGGGTGGATACGCAGTATTTT. V usage is TRBV27 and J usage is TRBJ2-3; 7 bases map to TRBD2. J was trimmed by 6 bases and V by 1 base; bases with no gene match: 4. CDR3 size: 14 residues. CDR1 is MNHEY and CDR2 is SMNVEV in the germline V gene (reference sequence).

The chain links TRBV6-4 to TRBJ2-2; D is uncertain. V was cut by 2 bases and J by 1 base, with 5 bases left in between. Germline CDR1 MRHNA, CDR2 SNTAGT. This CDR3 has 14 residues. Here the CDR3 reads CASSDLWNTGELFF. CDR3 DNA: TGTGCCAGCAGTGACCTGTGGAACACCGGGGAGCTGTTTTTT.